These 21 T cell receptor beta chains came from one sample sequenced in a study of control samples from healthy donors and cancer patients. Repertoires were generated with immunoSEQ multiplex PCR, while TCRdb's copy carries only in-frame clones and drops some. The sample carries around 100,000 clones, around 90% recorded once. Sequencing used blood. The receptors were gathered from a woman between 18 and 29 years old in good health.

This chain connects TRBV27 to TRBJ2-2; no reliable D call. Trimming removed 1 base at V and 6 bases at J, with 12 bases between. The CDR3 spans 15 residues. Per the germline V gene, CDR1 is MNHEY and CDR2 is SMNVEV (reference sequence). Written as DNA, the CDR3 is TGTGCCAGCAGTTTATTTCCCAGCCTGGCCGGGGAGCTGTTTTTT. Protein sequence: CASSLFPSLAGELFF.

The rearrangement uses TRBV13 and TRBJ1-2; weak D call: TRBD1 (6 bases). Germline V gene data show CDR1 as PRHDT and CDR2 as FYEKMQ (reference sequence). This CDR3 spans 13 amino acids. V gave up 3 bases and J gave up 4 bases, with 9 bases separating them. The CDR3 sequence is CASSFPRGYGYTF. The CDR3 DNA reads TGTGCCAGCAGCTTCCCCAGGGGCTATGGCTACACCTTC.

The chain joins TRBV7-6 to TRBJ1-1; D perhaps matches TRBD1 (5 bases). V lost 5 bases to trimming and J lost 3 bases, with 22 bases between them. This CDR3 is 17 amino acids long. The germline CDR1 and CDR2 sequences are SGHVS and FNYEAQ. The CDR3 reads CASSPSGSRRGDTEAFF. The CDR3 nucleotides are TGTGCCAGCAGCCCGTCCGGGTCCCGTCGGGGGGACACTGAAGCTTTCTTT.

The sample holds one count of this clone. This rearrangement joins TRBV30 to TRBJ2-3; perhaps TRBD1 as D (6 bases). From germline, CDR1 is GTSNPN and CDR2 SVGIG (reference sequence). V lost 4 bases and J lost 3, with 17 bases in between. The CDR3 consists of 15 residues. The CDR3 region has the DNA TGTGCCTGGACCACAGGGTTAGGATCGACAGATACGCAGTATTTT. Protein sequence: CAWTTGLGSTDTQYF.

The chain joins TRBV11-2 to TRBJ1-1; no clear D gene. Germline CDR1 is SGHAT and CDR2 is FQNNGV. V was cut by 1 base and J by 0 bases, with 15 bases left in between. The CDR3 totals 17 residues. The CDR3: CASSLAGSRFMNTEAFF. The CDR3 DNA follows: TGTGCCAGCAGCTTAGCGGGATCCAGGTTCATGAACACTGAAGCTTTCTTT.

The chain couples TRBV3-1 (or the pseudogene TRBV3-2) to TRBJ2-7; 9 bases agree with TRBD1. CDR1 and CDR2 from the germline V gene are LGHDT and YNNKEL (reference sequence). The ends lost 2 bases at V and 2 bases at J; junction bases unmatched: 16. CDR3 length equals 19 residues. The chain's CDR3 is CASSQPPGQGNVAAYEQYF. CDR3 sequence (DNA): TGTGCCAGCAGCCAACCTCCCGGACAGGGGAACGTAGCGGCCTACGAGCAGTACTTC.

The chain combines TRBV7-9 with TRBJ2-2; no reliable D call. The CDR3 has 16 amino acids. Trimming shortened V by 2 bases and J by 3 bases, and 13 bases separated the two germline ends. The germline V gene has CDR1 SEHNR and CDR2 FQNEAQ (reference sequence). The CDR3 DNA sequence: TGTGCCAGCAGCTTAATGGTTGTGACCGACACCGGGGAGCTGTTTTTT. It specifies CASSLMVVTDTGELFF.

The table lists this clone with a count of one. The chain couples TRBV10-3 to TRBJ1-3, with a tentative D call TRBD1 (5 bases). Looked up from germline, CDR1 is ENHRY and CDR2 is SYGVKD. Trimming removed 7 bases from V and 0 bases from J, with 19 bases in between. The CDR3 is made up of 17 amino acids. Here the CDR3 DNA reads TGTGCCATCAAGCCAGGGTTAATTGAGACCTCTGGAAACACCATATATTTT. This sequence encodes CAIKPGLIETSGNTIYF.

J is TRBJ1-5 and V is TRBV4-1; D call uncertain. CDR1 and CDR2 (germline): MGHRA, YSYEKL. This CDR3 has 14 amino acids. V was pared by 1 base and J by 8 bases, with 12 bases between. The CDR3 DNA is TGCGCCAGCAGCCAAGGCGGCCTAAGGGAGCCCCAGCATTTT. As protein: CASSQGGLREPQHF.

The chain is built from TRBV9 and TRBJ1-3; D may be TRBD1 (6 bases). This CDR3 has 15 residues. The germline CDR1 and CDR2 sequences are SGDLS and YYNGEE. V was pared by 3 bases and J by 0 bases, with 10 bases between. DNA of the CDR3: TGTGCCAGCAGCGCTATGACAGGCTCTGGAAACACCATATATTTT. The encoded protein is CASSAMTGSGNTIYF.

This chain connects TRBV30 to TRBJ1-1, with D unresolved. Trimming took 4 bases from V and 1 from J, leaving 7 bases between them. This CDR3 is 12 amino acids long. Looked up from germline, CDR1 is GTSNPN and CDR2 is SVGIG (reference sequence). The CDR3 loop reads CAWNIWNTEAFF. The CDR3 DNA reads TGTGCCTGGAACATATGGAACACTGAAGCTTTCTTT.

The chain employs TRBV30 and TRBJ1-2, with a tentative D call TRBD1 (6 bases). The V and J ends lost 5 bases and 5 bases respectively, with 12 bases between them. The CDR3 sequence is 12 residues long. CDR1 is GTSNPN, CDR2 SVGIG, per germline (reference sequence). The CDR3 nucleotides are TGTGCCTGGGAGGACAGTTGGTATGGCTACACCTTC. It yields the protein CAWEDSWYGYTF.

This sequence joins TRBV28 and TRBJ1-1; D ambiguous. Trimming removed 2 bases at V and 1 base at J, with 11 bases between. Germline V gene data show CDR1 as MDHEN and CDR2 as SYDVKM. The CDR3 consists of 15 residues. The CDR3 DNA reads TGTGCCAGCAGTTTAAGGAGGACGGGGAACACTGAAGCTTTCTTT. Its protein is CASSLRRTGNTEAFF. The full variable domain, completed using reference TRBV28 and TRBJ1-1, is DVKVTQSSRYLVKRTGEKVFLECVQDMDHENMFWYRQDPGLGLRLIYFSYDVKMKEKGDIPEGYSVSREKKERFSLILESASTNQTSMYLCASSLRRTGNTEAFFGQGTRLTVV.

This chain uses TRBV5-1 with TRBJ1-3; D uncertain. Trimming left V 0 bases short and J 0 bases short, with 10 bases between. The CDR3 is made up of 16 amino acids. Germline V CDR1 and CDR2: SGHRS, YFSETQ. The CDR3 DNA reads TGCGCCAGCAGCTTGGAAGTTTCGAACTCTGGAAACACCATATATTTT. Translating it yields CASSLEVSNSGNTIYF.

This chain joins TRBV4-2 and TRBJ2-5; D unclear. The V end was cut by 0 bases, the J end by 4 bases, with 12 bases between. CDR1 is LGHNA, CDR2 YNFKEQ, per germline. The CDR3 has 15 residues. This CDR3 reads CASSQDIGVGETQYF. DNA of the CDR3: TGTGCCAGCAGCCAAGATATCGGCGTTGGAGAGACCCAGTACTTC.

The genes are TRBV28 and TRBJ2-1; weak D call: TRBD1 (7 bases). CDR1 and CDR2 from the germline V gene are MDHEN and SYDVKM. Trimming took off 6 bases at V and 4 bases at J, with 13 bases between the two ends. The CDR3 contains 14 residues. The CDR3 DNA reads as TGTGCCAGCAGGGGGGGACAGACTTACAATGAGCAGTTCTTC. Translation: CASRGGQTYNEQFF.

The V gene is TRBV12-5, the J gene TRBJ2-1; no clear D. CDR3 length: 13 residues. Germline CDR1 reads LGHNT; CDR2 reads FRNRAP. V lost 6 bases, J lost 6 bases, and 12 bases lay in between. The CDR3 reads CASGRPPFNEQFF. CDR3 nucleotide sequence: TGTGCTAGTGGCCGCCCCCCCTTCAATGAGCAGTTCTTC. Supplemented by reference TRBV12-5 and TRBJ2-1, the full variable domain reads DARVTQTPRHKVTEMGQEVTMRCQPILGHNTVFWYRQTMMQGLELLAYFRNRAPLDDSGMPKDRFSAEMPDATLATLKIQPSEPRDSAVYFCASGRPPFNEQFFGPGTRLTVL.

This clone was counted a single time. The genes are TRBV10-3 and TRBJ1-5, with D unclear. CDR1 is ENHRY and CDR2 is SYGVKD in the germline V gene. V lost 5 bases to trimming and J lost 2 bases, with 13 bases between them. This CDR3 has 15 amino acids. The CDR3 loop is CAISPDRTGNQPQHF. Here the CDR3 DNA reads TGTGCCATCAGTCCCGATCGTACGGGCAATCAGCCCCAGCATTTT.

The table lists this clone with a count of one. The CDR3 nucleotides are TGTGCCAGCTCACCAAAGGCAGAGACCTATAATTCACCCCTCCACTTT. Translating it yields CASSPKAETYNSPLHF. This chain joins TRBV18 and TRBJ1-6; D gene unclear. Germline CDR1 is KGHSH and CDR2 is LQKENI. V was trimmed by 2 bases and J by 2 bases, leaving 10 bases between them. This CDR3 comprises 16 residues. The variable domain in full, with the rest retrieved from reference TRBV18 and TRBJ1-6, is NAGVMQNPRHLVRRRGQEARLRCSPMKGHSHVYWYRQLPEEGLKFMVYLQKENIIDESGMPKERFSAEFPKEGPSILRIQQVVRGDSAAYFCASSPKAETYNSPLHFGNGTRLTVT.

This clone has a single count. J is TRBJ1-1 and V is TRBV6-5, with 7 bases that match TRBD1. Germline-derived CDR1 and CDR2 are MNHEY and SVGAGI. The CDR3 runs to 14 residues. J lost 0 bases, V lost 4 bases, and 2 bases had no gene match. CDR3 coding DNA: TGTGCCAGCAGTTGGGACAGCGTGAACACTGAAGCTTTCTTT. Protein: CASSWDSVNTEAFF.

The V gene is TRBV4-3, the J gene TRBJ2-1; TRBD2 matches at 13 bases. This CDR3 has 16 amino acids. V lost 0 bases to trimming and J lost 9 bases; unmatched junction nucleotides: 5. CDR1 is LGHNA, CDR2 YSLEER, per germline. In DNA, the CDR3 is TGCGCCAGCAGCCAAGAACTAGCGGGAGGGCTTAGTGAGCAGTTCTTC. Translated: CASSQELAGGLSEQFF.